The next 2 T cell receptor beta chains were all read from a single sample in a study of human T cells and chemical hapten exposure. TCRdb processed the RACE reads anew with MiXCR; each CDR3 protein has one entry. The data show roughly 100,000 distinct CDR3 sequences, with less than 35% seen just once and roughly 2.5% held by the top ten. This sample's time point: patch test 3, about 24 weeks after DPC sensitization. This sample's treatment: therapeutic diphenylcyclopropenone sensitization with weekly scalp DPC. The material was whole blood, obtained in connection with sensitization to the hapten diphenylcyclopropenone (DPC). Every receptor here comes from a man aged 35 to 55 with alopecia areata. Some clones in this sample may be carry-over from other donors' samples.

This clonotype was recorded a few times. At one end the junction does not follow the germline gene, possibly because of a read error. The CDR3 protein is CASSLASGHHTQYF. The CDR3 DNA is TGTGCTAGCAGCTTAGCATCCGGACACCATACGCAGTATTTT. This chain uses TRBV7-7 with TRBJ2-3; weak D call: TRBD1 (5 bases). The germline gives CDR1 SSHAT, CDR2 FNYEAQ (reference sequence). The CDR3 length is 14 residues.

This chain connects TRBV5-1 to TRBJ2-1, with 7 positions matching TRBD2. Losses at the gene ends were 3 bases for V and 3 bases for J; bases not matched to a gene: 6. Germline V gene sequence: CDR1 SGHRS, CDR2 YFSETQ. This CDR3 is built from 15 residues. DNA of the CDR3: TGCGCCAGCAGCTCCCCTGGGAGGGTCTACAATGAGCAGTTCTTC. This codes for CASSSPGRVYNEQFF.